This T cell receptor beta chain was sequenced for a study of CD8+CD57+ T cells in acquired aplastic anemia. Study context: Quantities of DNA derived from sorted CD4+ and CD8+ cells averaged 3.2 ug.

In patients chosen for sequencing, flow cytometry had shown CD8+CD57+ cell expansion. At blood sampling, none of the patients had yet received therapy. Study-wide results and caveats: Simpson's diversity of CD8+ cells was not significantly different in patients compared with controls.

About this clonotype: What it binds is not known.

Trimming stripped 4 bases from V and 2 bases from J, with 8 bases between. CDR3 size: 13 residues. Germline values: CDR1 LNHDA, CDR2 SQIVND (reference sequence). It was genomic DNA that served as the template for profiling TCR beta VDJ and CDR3. TCRdb re-derived calls from the reads in MiXCR, one entry per CDR3 protein. This table has 150,000 or so distinct CDR3 sequences, roughly 49% appearing once. This chain links TRBV19 with TRBJ1-2; D uncertain. Source material: sorted CD4+, CD8+, or CD8+CD57+ T cells (not recorded which) from PBMCs. The receptor's source is a human donor with aplastic anemia. The CDR3 nucleotides read TGTGCCAGTAGTAAACGGCCCAACTATGGCTACACCTTC. Its protein product is CASSKRPNYGYTF.